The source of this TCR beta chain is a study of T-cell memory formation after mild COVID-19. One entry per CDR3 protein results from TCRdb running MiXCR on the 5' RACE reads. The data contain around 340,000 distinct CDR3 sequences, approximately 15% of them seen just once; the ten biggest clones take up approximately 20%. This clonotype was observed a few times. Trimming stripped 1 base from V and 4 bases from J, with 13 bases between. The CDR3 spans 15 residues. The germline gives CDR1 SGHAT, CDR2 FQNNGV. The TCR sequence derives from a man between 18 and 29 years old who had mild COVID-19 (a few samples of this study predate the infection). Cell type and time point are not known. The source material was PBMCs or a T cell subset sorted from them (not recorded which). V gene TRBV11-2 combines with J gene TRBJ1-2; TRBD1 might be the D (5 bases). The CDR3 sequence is CASSLGQGEPYGYTF. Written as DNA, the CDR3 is TGTGCCAGCAGCTTAGGGCAGGGTGAGCCCTATGGCTACACCTTC.